Below, one T cell receptor (beta chain) is given with its context. Authors' processing steps: Estimates of nucleated cell counts were drawn from the amplification of reference gene primers. Method: immunoSEQ multiplex PCR; TCRdb's copy keeps in-frame clones and lacks some. The V and J calls and the clone size are those of that table, but D and trimming were determined from the DNA. In the table there are about 200,000 clones, 88% of which are singletons. Between the trimmed V and J ends, which lost 0 bases and 4 bases, there was a span of 9 bases. The CDR3 spans 13 residues. In germline, CDR1 is GTSNPN, CDR2 SVGIG (reference sequence). The data originate from a study of blood T cell repertoires in COVID-19. Study context: The study drew acute and convalescent COVID-19 samples from the United States, Italy and Spain. Sources were T cells, B-cell-depleted T cells, or PBMCs; the material itself was cDNA or gDNA.

The source is a man aged 18 to 35 with active or convalescent COVID-19. The chain links TRBV30 to TRBJ1-2; D gene uncertain. Specimen: peripheral blood. CDR3 protein: CAWSVRSGYGYTF. Written as DNA, the CDR3 is TGTGCCTGGAGTGTCAGGTCTGGCTATGGCTACACCTTC.